These T cell receptor beta chains were read from a single sample in a study of chemoradiotherapy in HPV16-positive cancers. Libraries were prepared by immunoSEQ multiplex PCR; TCRdb keeps only in-frame clonotypes and omits some of them. The sample consists of roughly 20,000 clones, more than 80% of them appearing once. Source: blood, taken from a patient who underwent chemoradiotherapy. Every receptor here comes from a human donor with HPV-associated anogenital cancer. CDR3s include the opening cysteine and the closing phenylalanine or tryptophan. Fields, in order: D gene, clone size, V gene, J gene, CDR3 protein, CDR3 DNA. The D gene is left open where the match is weak. Clone size, where shown, is once, few, many, or a class for clones that have expanded.

D gene: TRBD2
clone size: NA
V gene: TRBV5-4
J gene: TRBJ2-5
CDR3 protein: CASSSPRGEGLAGARETQYF
CDR3 DNA: TGTGCCAGCAGCTCCCCACGGGGGGAGGGACTAGCGGGGGCCAGGGAGACCCAGTACTTC

D gene: NA
clone size: NA
V gene: TRBV6-5
J gene: TRBJ2-5
CDR3 protein: CASTGQYDQETQYF
CDR3 DNA: TGTGCCAGCACCGGACAGTACGACCAAGAGACCCAGTACTTC

D gene: NA
clone size: NA
V gene: TRBV29-1
J gene: TRBJ2-5
CDR3 protein: CSVEGLRTDHQETQYF
CDR3 DNA: TGCAGCGTTGAAGGGCTAAGGACAGACCACCAAGAGACCCAGTACTTC

D gene: NA
clone size: NA
V gene: TRBV27
J gene: TRBJ1-1
CDR3 protein: CASSLSKENEAFF
CDR3 DNA: TGTGCCAGCAGTTTATCGAAGGAAAATGAAGCTTTCTTT

D gene: TRBD1
clone size: NA
V gene: TRBV11-2
J gene: TRBJ1-3
CDR3 protein: CASSSLRGLGNTIYF
CDR3 DNA: TGTGCCAGCAGCTCACTCAGGGGGCTCGGAAACACCATATATTTT

D gene: TRBD2
clone size: NA
V gene: TRBV7-6
J gene: TRBJ2-2
CDR3 protein: CASSPGLAGAPNTGELFF
CDR3 DNA: TGTGCCAGCAGCCCCGGACTAGCGGGGGCACCGAACACCGGGGAGCTGTTTTTT

D gene: TRBD2
clone size: NA
V gene: TRBV5-1
J gene: TRBJ2-5
CDR3 protein: CASSQGLAEYQETQYF
CDR3 DNA: TGCGCCAGCAGTCAAGGACTAGCGGAGTACCAAGAGACCCAGTACTTC

D gene: NA
clone size: NA
V gene: TRBV7-6
J gene: TRBJ1-5
CDR3 protein: CASSSISGSNQPQHF
CDR3 DNA: TGTGCCAGCAGCTCTATTTCAGGGTCTAATCAGCCCCAGCATTTT

D gene: NA
clone size: NA
V gene: TRBV7-8
J gene: TRBJ1-2
CDR3 protein: CASSGGGNTNYGYTF
CDR3 DNA: TGTGCCAGCAGCGGGGGGGGCAATACTAACTATGGCTACACCTTC

D gene: NA
clone size: NA
V gene: TRBV27
J gene: TRBJ1-2
CDR3 protein: CASSLGFGIGYGYTF
CDR3 DNA: TGTGCCAGCAGTTTGGGGTTTGGCATAGGATATGGCTACACCTTC

D gene: NA
clone size: once
V gene: TRBV6-4
J gene: TRBJ2-1
CDR3 protein: CASSDDRGAYNEQFF
CDR3 DNA: TGTGCCAGCAGTGACGACCGCGGGGCCTACAATGAGCAGTTCTTC

D gene: TRBD1
clone size: NA
V gene: TRBV7-6
J gene: TRBJ1-5
CDR3 protein: CASSIQGAAFYSNQPQHF
CDR3 DNA: TGTGCCAGCAGCATACAGGGGGCGGCCTTTTATAGCAATCAGCCCCAGCATTTT

D gene: TRBD1
clone size: NA
V gene: TRBV6-6
J gene: TRBJ2-7
CDR3 protein: CASSPTTGGPPYEQYF
CDR3 DNA: TGTGCCAGCAGCCCTACCACAGGGGGCCCCCCCTACGAGCAGTACTTC

D gene: TRBD1
clone size: NA
V gene: TRBV5-1
J gene: TRBJ2-2
CDR3 protein: CASSPGTANTGELFF
CDR3 DNA: TGCGCCAGCAGCCCCGGGACAGCTAACACCGGGGAGCTGTTTTTT

D gene: NA
clone size: NA
V gene: TRBV11-3
J gene: TRBJ2-7
CDR3 protein: CASSFREAGEQYF
CDR3 DNA: TGTGCCAGCAGCTTCAGGGAGGCTGGCGAGCAGTACTTC

D gene: NA
clone size: NA
V gene: TRBV19
J gene: TRBJ1-1
CDR3 protein: CASSIMGVATEAFF
CDR3 DNA: TGTGCCAGTAGTATAATGGGGGTGGCCACTGAAGCTTTCTTT

D gene: NA
clone size: NA
V gene: TRBV5-5
J gene: TRBJ2-2
CDR3 protein: CASSFQGGVNTGELFF
CDR3 DNA: TGTGCCAGCAGCTTTCAGGGGGGAGTGAACACCGGGGAGCTGTTTTTT

D gene: NA
clone size: once
V gene: TRBV4-1
J gene: TRBJ1-4
CDR3 protein: CASSQDLQGWEKLFF
CDR3 DNA: TGCGCCAGCAGCCAAGATTTGCAGGGCTGGGAAAAACTGTTTTTT

D gene: NA
clone size: NA
V gene: TRBV6-1
J gene: TRBJ1-2
CDR3 protein: CASSEPAGSRDGYTF
CDR3 DNA: TGTGCCAGCAGTGAACCAGCAGGCAGCAGGGACGGCTACACCTTC

D gene: TRBD1
clone size: NA
V gene: TRBV6-5
J gene: TRBJ2-3
CDR3 protein: CASSTQNRGADTQYF
CDR3 DNA: TGTGCCAGCAGTACCCAAAACAGGGGGGCAGATACGCAGTATTTT

D gene: NA
clone size: NA
V gene: TRBV19
J gene: TRBJ1-6
CDR3 protein: CASSRPPSQRASPLHF
CDR3 DNA: TGTGCCAGTAGCCGCCCCCCCAGCCAGAGGGCTTCACCCCTCCACTTT

D gene: TRBD1
clone size: NA
V gene: TRBV6-1
J gene: TRBJ1-2
CDR3 protein: CASSSGGVYGYTF
CDR3 DNA: TGTGCCAGCAGTTCAGGGGGCGTCTATGGCTACACCTTC

D gene: NA
clone size: NA
V gene: TRBV4-2
J gene: TRBJ2-3
CDR3 protein: CASSQTPSSPMVVDTQYF
CDR3 DNA: TGTGCCAGCAGCCAAACACCTAGCAGTCCAATGGTAGTAGATACGCAGTATTTT

D gene: NA
clone size: NA
V gene: TRBV13
J gene: TRBJ2-1
CDR3 protein: CASSWVNSYNEQFF
CDR3 DNA: TGTGCCAGCAGCTGGGTCAACTCCTACAATGAGCAGTTCTTC

D gene: NA
clone size: NA
V gene: TRBV12-2
J gene: TRBJ1-1
CDR3 protein: CASRPRGQETEAFF
CDR3 DNA: TGTGCAAGCCGTCCCCGGGGACAGGAGACTGAAGCTTTCTTT

D gene: NA
clone size: NA
V gene: TRBV9
J gene: TRBJ1-6
CDR3 protein: CASTPGSTNNSPLHF
CDR3 DNA: TGTGCCAGCACCCCGGGTTCGACCAATAATTCACCCCTCCACTTT

D gene: NA
clone size: NA
V gene: TRBV21-1
J gene: TRBJ1-5
CDR3 protein: CASNPHLDDNQPQHF
CDR3 DNA: TGTGCCAGCAACCCTCACCTGGATGACAATCAGCCCCAGCATTTT

D gene: TRBD2
clone size: NA
V gene: TRBV14
J gene: TRBJ2-5
CDR3 protein: CASSPLAGGETQYF
CDR3 DNA: TGTGCCAGCAGCCCACTAGCGGGGGGAGAGACCCAGTACTTC

D gene: NA
clone size: NA
V gene: TRBV10-2
J gene: TRBJ2-7
CDR3 protein: CASSSGPSGEQYF
CDR3 DNA: TGCGCCAGCAGCTCTGGTCCCTCCGGCGAGCAGTACTTC

D gene: NA
clone size: NA
V gene: TRBV19
J gene: TRBJ1-1
CDR3 protein: CASSILGNTEAFF
CDR3 DNA: TGTGCCAGTAGTATTCTGGGGAACACTGAAGCTTTCTTT

D gene: TRBD2
clone size: NA
V gene: TRBV29-1
J gene: TRBJ2-2
CDR3 protein: CSVESSRGGNTGELFF
CDR3 DNA: TGCAGCGTTGAAAGTTCGCGGGGGGGGAACACCGGGGAGCTGTTTTTT

D gene: TRBD2
clone size: once
V gene: TRBV19
J gene: TRBJ2-7
CDR3 protein: CASSIVAGGYEQYF
CDR3 DNA: TGTGCCAGTAGTATAGTAGCGGGGGGCTACGAGCAGTACTTC

D gene: NA
clone size: NA
V gene: TRBV10-3
J gene: TRBJ1-2
CDR3 protein: CAISASSGTSPNYGYTF
CDR3 DNA: TGTGCCATCAGTGCTTCCTCAGGGACATCCCCTAACTATGGCTACACCTTC

D gene: NA
clone size: NA
V gene: TRBV4-3
J gene: TRBJ2-1
CDR3 protein: CASSHVGTPYNEQFF
CDR3 DNA: TGCGCCAGCAGCCATGTTGGGACCCCCTACAATGAGCAGTTCTTC

D gene: TRBD1
clone size: NA
V gene: TRBV19
J gene: TRBJ2-7
CDR3 protein: CASSTRDRGASYEQYF
CDR3 DNA: TGTGCCAGTAGTACCCGGGACAGGGGGGCCTCCTACGAGCAGTACTTC

D gene: TRBD1
clone size: NA
V gene: TRBV11-2
J gene: TRBJ2-3
CDR3 protein: CASSQTGGGDTQYF
CDR3 DNA: TGTGCCAGCAGTCAGACAGGGGGAGGGGATACGCAGTATTTT

D gene: TRBD2
clone size: NA
V gene: TRBV2
J gene: TRBJ2-3
CDR3 protein: CASSAERSGTSGGTKGGTQYF
CDR3 DNA: TGTGCCAGCAGTGCCGAGAGAAGCGGGACTAGCGGGGGGACGAAGGGTGGTACGCAGTATTTT

D gene: NA
clone size: once
V gene: TRBV6-5
J gene: TRBJ2-7
CDR3 protein: CASSPQGPGGYEQYF
CDR3 DNA: TGTGCCAGCAGTCCCCAGGGGCCCGGAGGCTACGAGCAGTACTTC

D gene: NA
clone size: NA
V gene: TRBV2
J gene: TRBJ2-7
CDR3 protein: CASEQGLLSYEQYF
CDR3 DNA: TGTGCCAGCGAACAGGGCCTCCTCTCCTACGAGCAGTACTTC

D gene: NA
clone size: NA
V gene: TRBV11-3
J gene: TRBJ1-1
CDR3 protein: CASSFGGSGNTEAFF
CDR3 DNA: TGTGCCAGCAGCTTTGGAGGTTCAGGGAACACTGAAGCTTTCTTT

D gene: TRBD2
clone size: NA
V gene: TRBV19
J gene: TRBJ2-1
CDR3 protein: CASSMAGGLIYNEQFF
CDR3 DNA: TGTGCCAGTAGTATGGCGGGGGGACTTATATACAATGAGCAGTTCTTC

D gene: NA
clone size: NA
V gene: TRBV27
J gene: TRBJ2-7
CDR3 protein: CASSSQGGDAYEQYF
CDR3 DNA: TGTGCCAGCAGTTCCCAAGGGGGGGATGCCTACGAGCAGTACTTC

D gene: NA
clone size: NA
V gene: TRBV6-1
J gene: TRBJ2-5
CDR3 protein: CASFPRAFSETQYF
CDR3 DNA: TGTGCCAGCTTTCCGCGGGCCTTTTCAGAGACCCAGTACTTC

D gene: TRBD1
clone size: NA
V gene: TRBV4-1
J gene: TRBJ2-7
CDR3 protein: CASSRDRDYEQYF
CDR3 DNA: TGCGCCAGCAGCCGGGACAGGGACTACGAGCAGTACTTC

D gene: TRBD2
clone size: NA
V gene: TRBV13
J gene: TRBJ2-1
CDR3 protein: CASSFRIAGGPGEQFF
CDR3 DNA: TGTGCCAGCAGCTTCCGGATAGCGGGGGGGCCTGGGGAGCAGTTCTTC

D gene: TRBD1
clone size: NA
V gene: TRBV5-6
J gene: TRBJ2-5
CDR3 protein: CASRLGQGFRETQYF
CDR3 DNA: TGTGCCAGCAGGTTAGGACAGGGGTTTCGAGAGACCCAGTACTTC

D gene: TRBD1
clone size: NA
V gene: TRBV11-2
J gene: TRBJ2-7
CDR3 protein: CASSLGTTGAYEQYF
CDR3 DNA: TGTGCCAGCAGCTTGGGGACAACAGGGGCCTACGAGCAGTACTTC

D gene: NA
clone size: few
V gene: TRBV6-1
J gene: TRBJ1-1
CDR3 protein: CASNYIDTEAFF
CDR3 DNA: TGTGCCAGCAATTACATAGACACTGAAGCTTTCTTT